This TCR beta chain was sequenced for a study of neurological immune-mediated disorders. Study at large: Relapsing-remitting forms accounted for most of the roughly 35 multiple sclerosis patients and secondary progressive forms for 3. Study observations and caveats: Falling below healthy controls, multiple sclerosis showed the least TCR clonal expansion, while HTLV-1-associated myelopathy showed the most.

Trimming removed 3 bases at V and 0 bases at J, with 5 bases between. The CDR3 is 13 amino acids. CDR1 MNHEY and CDR2 SMNVEV come from the germline V gene (reference sequence). 5'RACE employing 10-nucleotide random UMIs yielded the cDNA. TCRdb itself ran the 5' RACE reads through MiXCR, one entry per CDR3 protein. The sample consists of 65,000 to 80,000 distinct CDR3 sequences, roughly 4.5% of them appearing once. In this sample, this clonotype is medium-sized. Its antigen is undetermined. The sample was PBMCs. The chain combines TRBV27 with TRBJ1-1; D not resolved. This sequence originates from a woman in her 70s with multiple sclerosis. The CDR3 sequence: CASSFYMNTEAFF. The CDR3 DNA follows: TGTGCCAGCAGTTTCTATATGAACACTGAAGCTTTCTTT.